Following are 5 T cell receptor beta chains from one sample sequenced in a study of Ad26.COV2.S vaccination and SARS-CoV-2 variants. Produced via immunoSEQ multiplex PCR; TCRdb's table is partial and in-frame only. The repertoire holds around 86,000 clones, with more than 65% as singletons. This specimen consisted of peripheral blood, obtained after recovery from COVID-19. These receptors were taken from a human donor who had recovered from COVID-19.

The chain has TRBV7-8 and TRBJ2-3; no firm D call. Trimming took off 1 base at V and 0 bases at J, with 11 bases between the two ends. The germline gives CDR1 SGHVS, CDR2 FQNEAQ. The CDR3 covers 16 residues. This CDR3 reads CASSLVTGWSTDTQYF. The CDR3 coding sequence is TGTGCCAGCAGCTTAGTGACTGGTTGGAGCACAGATACGCAGTATTTT.

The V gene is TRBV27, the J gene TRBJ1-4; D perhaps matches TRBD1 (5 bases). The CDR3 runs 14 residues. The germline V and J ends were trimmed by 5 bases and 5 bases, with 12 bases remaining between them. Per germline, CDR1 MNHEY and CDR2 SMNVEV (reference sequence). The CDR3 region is CASSRDRYNEKLFF. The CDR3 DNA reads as TGTGCCAGCAGTCGGGACCGTTACAATGAAAAACTGTTTTTT.

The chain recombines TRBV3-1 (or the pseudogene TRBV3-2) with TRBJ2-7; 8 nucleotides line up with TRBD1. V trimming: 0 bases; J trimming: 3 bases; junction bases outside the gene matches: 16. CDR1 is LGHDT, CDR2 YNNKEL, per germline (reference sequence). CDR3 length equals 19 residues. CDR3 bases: TGTGCCAGCAGCCAAGACGGACAGGGCCGGAACGGTAGATTCTACGAGCAGTACTTC. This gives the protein CASSQDGQGRNGRFYEQYF.

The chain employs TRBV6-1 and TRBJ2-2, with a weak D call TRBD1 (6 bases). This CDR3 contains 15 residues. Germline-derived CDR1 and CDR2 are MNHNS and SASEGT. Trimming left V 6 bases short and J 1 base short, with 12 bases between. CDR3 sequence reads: CASSTHRVNTGELFF. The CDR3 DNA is TGTGCCAGCAGCACACACAGGGTGAACACCGGGGAGCTGTTTTTT.

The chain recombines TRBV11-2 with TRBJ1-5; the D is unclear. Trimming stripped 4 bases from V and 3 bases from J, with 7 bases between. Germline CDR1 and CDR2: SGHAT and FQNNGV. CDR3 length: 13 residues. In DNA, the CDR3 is TGTGCCAGCAGCTCGGGGAACAATCAGCCCCAGCATTTT. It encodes CASSSGNNQPQHF.